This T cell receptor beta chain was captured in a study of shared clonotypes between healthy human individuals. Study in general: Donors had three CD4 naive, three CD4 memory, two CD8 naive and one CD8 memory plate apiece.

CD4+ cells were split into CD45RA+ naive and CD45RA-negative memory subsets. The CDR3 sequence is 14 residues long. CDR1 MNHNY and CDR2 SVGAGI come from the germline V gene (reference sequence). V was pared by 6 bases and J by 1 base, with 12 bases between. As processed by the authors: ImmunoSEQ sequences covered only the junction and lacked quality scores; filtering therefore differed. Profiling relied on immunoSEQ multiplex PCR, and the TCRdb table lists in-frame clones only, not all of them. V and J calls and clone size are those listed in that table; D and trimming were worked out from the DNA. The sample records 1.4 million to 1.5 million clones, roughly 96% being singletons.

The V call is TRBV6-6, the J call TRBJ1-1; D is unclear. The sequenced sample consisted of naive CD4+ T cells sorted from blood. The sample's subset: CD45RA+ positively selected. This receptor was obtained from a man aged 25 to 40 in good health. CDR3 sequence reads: CASRSWSRNTEAFF. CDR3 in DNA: TGTGCCAGCAGAAGCTGGTCGAGGAACACTGAAGCTTTCTTT.